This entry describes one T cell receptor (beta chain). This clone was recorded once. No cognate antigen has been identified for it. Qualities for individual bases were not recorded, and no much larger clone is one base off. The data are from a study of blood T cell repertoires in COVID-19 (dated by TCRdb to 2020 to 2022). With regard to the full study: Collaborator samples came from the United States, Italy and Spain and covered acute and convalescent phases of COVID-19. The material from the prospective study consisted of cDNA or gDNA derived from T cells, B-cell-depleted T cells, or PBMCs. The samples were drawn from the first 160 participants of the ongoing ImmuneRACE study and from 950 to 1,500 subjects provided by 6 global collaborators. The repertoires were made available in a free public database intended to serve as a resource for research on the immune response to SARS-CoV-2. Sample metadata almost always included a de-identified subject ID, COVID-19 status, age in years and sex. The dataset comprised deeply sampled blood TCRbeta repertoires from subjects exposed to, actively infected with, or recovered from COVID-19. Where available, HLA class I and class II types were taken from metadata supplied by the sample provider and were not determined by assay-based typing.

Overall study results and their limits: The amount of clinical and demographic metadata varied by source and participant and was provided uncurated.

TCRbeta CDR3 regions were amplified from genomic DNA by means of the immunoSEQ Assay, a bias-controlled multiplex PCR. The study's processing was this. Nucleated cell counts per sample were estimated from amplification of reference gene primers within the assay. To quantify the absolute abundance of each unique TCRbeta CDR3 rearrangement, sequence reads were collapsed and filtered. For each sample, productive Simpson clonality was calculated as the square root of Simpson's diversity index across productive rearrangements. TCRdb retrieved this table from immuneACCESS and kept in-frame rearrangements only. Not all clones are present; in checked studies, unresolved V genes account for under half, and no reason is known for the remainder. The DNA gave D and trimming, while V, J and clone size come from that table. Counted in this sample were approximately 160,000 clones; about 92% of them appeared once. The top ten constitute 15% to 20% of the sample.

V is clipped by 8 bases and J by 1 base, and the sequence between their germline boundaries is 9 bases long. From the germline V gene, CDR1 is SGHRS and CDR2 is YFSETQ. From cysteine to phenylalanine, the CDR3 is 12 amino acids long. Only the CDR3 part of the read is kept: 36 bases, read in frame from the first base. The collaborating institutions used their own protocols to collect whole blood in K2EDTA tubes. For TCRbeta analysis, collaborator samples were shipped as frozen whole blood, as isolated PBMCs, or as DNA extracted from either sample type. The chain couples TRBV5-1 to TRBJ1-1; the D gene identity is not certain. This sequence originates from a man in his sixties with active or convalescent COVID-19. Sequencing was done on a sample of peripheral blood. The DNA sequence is TGCGCCAGTAGGAGGGAGAACACTGAAGCTTTCTTT. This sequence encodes CASRRENTEAFF.